This T cell receptor (beta chain) was identified during a study of cytomegalovirus exposure and HLA in healthy donors. In the study overall: The 120 validation repertoires used the same platform as the roughly 720 first-cohort repertoires (as reported by a later analysis). General study results and limits: There were approximately 150 TCR beta chains listed as cytomegalovirus-associated. Cytomegalovirus status was reportedly diagnosed by the classifier with high sensitivity and specificity.

These donors were members of the approximately 120-subject validation cohort, a group separate from the roughly 670-subject first cohort. This CDR3 is built from 15 residues. Germline-derived CDR1 and CDR2 are MNHEY and SVGAGI. The junction had 5 bases not matched to a gene; V was cut back by 1 base and J by 5 bases. About this clone: Its antigen is as yet unknown.

Sequenced by immunoSEQ multiplex PCR; TCRdb stores in-frame clones only, minus some. The table lists approximately 62,000 clones, about 90% of them singletons, with over 1% in the top ten. The rearrangement uses TRBV6-5 and TRBJ2-1; 7 bases map to TRBD1. The clonotype originates from a woman between 18 and 30 years old in good health and CMV-seronegative. Sequencing was carried out using PBMCs. The CDR3 DNA reads as TGTGCCAGCAGTTACTTACCGGACAGGCACAATGAGCAGTTCTTC. It translates to CASSYLPDRHNEQFF.